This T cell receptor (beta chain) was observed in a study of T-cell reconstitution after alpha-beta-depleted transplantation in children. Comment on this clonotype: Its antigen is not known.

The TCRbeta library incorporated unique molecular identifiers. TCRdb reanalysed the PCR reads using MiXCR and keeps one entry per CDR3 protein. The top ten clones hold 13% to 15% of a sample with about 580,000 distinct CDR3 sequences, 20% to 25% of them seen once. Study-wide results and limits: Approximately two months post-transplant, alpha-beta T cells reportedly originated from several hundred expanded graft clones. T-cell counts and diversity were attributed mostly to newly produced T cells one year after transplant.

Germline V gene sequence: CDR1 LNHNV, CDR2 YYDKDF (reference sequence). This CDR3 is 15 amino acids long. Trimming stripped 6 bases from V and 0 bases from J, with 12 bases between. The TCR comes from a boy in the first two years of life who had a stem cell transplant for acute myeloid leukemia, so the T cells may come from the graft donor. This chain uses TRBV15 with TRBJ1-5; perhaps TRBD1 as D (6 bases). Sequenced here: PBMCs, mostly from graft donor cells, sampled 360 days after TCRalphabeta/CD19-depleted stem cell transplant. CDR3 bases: TGTGCCACCAGTACCGGGACATATAGCAATCAGCCCCAGCATTTT. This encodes CATSTGTYSNQPQHF.